This T cell receptor beta chain came from a study of T cell changes during pregnancy in multiple sclerosis. The CDR3 sequence is 15 residues long. CDR1 MNHNS and CDR2 SASEGT come from the germline V gene. V lost 2 bases and J lost 4; bases outside the gene matches: 0. Notes on this clone: Other nucleotide sequences in the sample specify the same CDR3.

Generated by immunoSEQ multiplex PCR, the TCRdb table keeps only in-frame clones and is missing some. The data show some 14,000 clones, with approximately 95% seen just once and roughly 2.8% held by the top ten. Sequencing used peripheral blood, obtained in the second trimester of pregnancy. V and J are TRBV6-1 and TRBJ2-1; TRBD2 agrees at 12 bases. The clonotype comes from a female donor in good health, enrolled as a control in a pregnancy study. The CDR3 spells CASSELAGGYNEQFF. Written as DNA, the CDR3 is TGTGCCAGCAGTGAACTAGCGGGAGGGTACAATGAGCAGTTCTTC.